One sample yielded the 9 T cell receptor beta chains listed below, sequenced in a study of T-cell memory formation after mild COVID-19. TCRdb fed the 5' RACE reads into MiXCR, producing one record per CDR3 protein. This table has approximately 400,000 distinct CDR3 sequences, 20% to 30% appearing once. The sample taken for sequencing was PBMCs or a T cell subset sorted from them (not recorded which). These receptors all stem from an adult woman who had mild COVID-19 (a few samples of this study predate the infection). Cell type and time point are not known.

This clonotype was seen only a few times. The CDR3 coding sequence is TGTGCCAGCAGTGAACTGGGACCTTCCTACGAGCAGTACTTC. This gives the protein CASSELGPSYEQYF. The J gene is TRBJ2-7, the V gene TRBV25-1; D could derive from TRBD1 or TRBD2 (5 bases each). The germline CDR1 and CDR2 sequences are MGHDK and SYGVNS. The CDR3 contains 14 residues. Trimming cost V 2 bases and J 1 base, with 9 bases left between them.

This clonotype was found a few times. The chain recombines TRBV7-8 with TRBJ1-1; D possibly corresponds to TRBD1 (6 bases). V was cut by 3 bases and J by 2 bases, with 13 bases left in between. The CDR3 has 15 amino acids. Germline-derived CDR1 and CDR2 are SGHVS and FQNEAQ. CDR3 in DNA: TGTGCCAGCAGCTTCGAGACAGGCCTAAACACTGAAGCTTTCTTT. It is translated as CASSFETGLNTEAFF.

The CDR3, as DNA: TGTGCCAGCAGCGTAGGGGGCCCAGCCTACACCTTC. Amino acid sequence: CASSVGGPAYTF. The genes are TRBV9 and TRBJ1-2, with D possibly matching TRBD1 (5 bases). CDR1 SGDLS and CDR2 YYNGEE come from the germline V gene. Trimming left V 0 bases short and J 10 bases short, with 10 bases between. This CDR3 region has 12 residues.

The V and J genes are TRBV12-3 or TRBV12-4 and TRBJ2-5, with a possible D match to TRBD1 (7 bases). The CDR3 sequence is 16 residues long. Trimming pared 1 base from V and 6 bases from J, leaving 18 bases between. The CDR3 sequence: CASSLVEGASRKTQYF. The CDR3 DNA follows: TGTGCCAGCAGTTTAGTGGAGGGGGCGAGTAGGAAGACCCAGTACTTC.

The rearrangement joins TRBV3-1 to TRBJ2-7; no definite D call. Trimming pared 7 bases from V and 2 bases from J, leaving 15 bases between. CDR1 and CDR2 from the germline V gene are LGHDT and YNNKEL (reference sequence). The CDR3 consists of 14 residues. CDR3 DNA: TGTGCCAGCACCCCGACCGGGTCAACCTACGAGCAGTACTTC. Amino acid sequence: CASTPTGSTYEQYF.

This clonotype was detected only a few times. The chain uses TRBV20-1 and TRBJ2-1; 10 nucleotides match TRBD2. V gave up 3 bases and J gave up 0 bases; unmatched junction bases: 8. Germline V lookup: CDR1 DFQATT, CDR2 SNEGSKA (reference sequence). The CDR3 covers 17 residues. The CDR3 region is CSARVAGGPSSYNEQFF. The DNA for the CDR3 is TGCAGTGCTAGGGTAGCGGGAGGCCCCAGCTCCTACAATGAGCAGTTCTTC.

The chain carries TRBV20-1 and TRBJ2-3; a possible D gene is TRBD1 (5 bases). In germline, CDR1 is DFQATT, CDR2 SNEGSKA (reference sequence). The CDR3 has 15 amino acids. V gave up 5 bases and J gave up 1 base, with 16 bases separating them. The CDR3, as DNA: TGCAGTGCTGGGGAATGGGGCCCACGCACAGATACGCAGTATTTT. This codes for CSAGEWGPRTDTQYF.

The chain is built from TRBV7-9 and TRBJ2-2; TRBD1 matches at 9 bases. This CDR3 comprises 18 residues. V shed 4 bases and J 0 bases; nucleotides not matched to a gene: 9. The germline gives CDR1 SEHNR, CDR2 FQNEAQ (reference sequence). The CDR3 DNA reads TGTGCCAGCAGCTCAAGACAGGGGGGAACTACGAACACCGGGGAGCTGTTTTTT. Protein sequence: CASSSRQGGTTNTGELFF. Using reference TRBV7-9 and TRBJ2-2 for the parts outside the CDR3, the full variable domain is DTGVSQNPRHKITKRGQNVTFRCDPISEHNRLYWYRQTLGQGPEFLTYFQNEAQLEKSRLLSDRFSAERPKGSFSTLEIQRTEQGDSAMYLCASSSRQGGTTNTGELFFGEGSRLTVL.

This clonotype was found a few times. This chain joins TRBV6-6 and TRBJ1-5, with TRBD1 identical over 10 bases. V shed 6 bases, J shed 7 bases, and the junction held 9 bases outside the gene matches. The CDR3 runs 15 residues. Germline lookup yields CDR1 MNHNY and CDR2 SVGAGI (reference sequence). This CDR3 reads CASSPGTGEMQPQHF. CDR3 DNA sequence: TGTGCCAGCAGCCCCGGGACAGGGGAAATGCAGCCCCAGCATTTT.